This entry describes one T cell receptor beta chain. This specimen comes from a study of blood T cell repertoires in COVID-19. Across the whole study: The United States, Italy and Spain provided the acute and convalescent COVID-19 samples. From T cells, B-cell-depleted T cells, or PBMCs came the material, which was cDNA or gDNA.

Generated by immunoSEQ multiplex PCR, the TCRdb table keeps only in-frame clones and is missing some. The sample includes about 85,000 clones, 80% to 85% of them seen just once. The length of the CDR3 is 13 residues. V shed 4 bases and J shed 7 bases, with 13 bases lying between them. The germline CDR1 and CDR2 sequences are SGHTA and FQGNSA. Sequenced: peripheral blood. The sequence came from a man aged 55 to 70 with acute or convalescent COVID-19. The gene calls are TRBV7-2 and TRBJ1-2; perhaps TRBD1 as D (5 bases). The CDR3 coding sequence is TGTGCCAGCAGCTCCACGGGGGGTAGTGGCTACACCTTC. Its protein product is CASSSTGGSGYTF.